This T cell receptor (beta chain) was observed in a study of human T cells and chemical hapten exposure (dated by TCRdb to about 2021). With regard to the full study: Libraries were pooled for sequencing, and variation in per-sample TCR yields was attributed mainly to small differences in library volumes within the pool. Peripheral blood TCR repertoire changes were tracked in vivo in alopecia patients during primary and secondary sensitization to the hapten diphenylcyclopropenone (DPC). Both TCR alpha and TCR beta chains were sequenced from each blood RNA sample. The study at large found these results: DPC sensitization did not change the number of TCRs with a frequency above 1 in 1000, and there was no evidence of changes in global repertoire structure. After repeated subsampling, changes were observed in the strength of the expansion versus patch-test correlation and in the threshold at which the correlation became significant.

Total RNA was extracted from unfractionated whole blood that had been collected in Tempus Blood RNA tubes. Roughly five healthy volunteers acted as controls for TCR sequencing and had blood drawn at day 0, 2 weeks and 6 weeks. To prepare the library, 5' RACE was applied. The run used an Illumina MiSeq. During library preparation, unique molecular identifiers were attached to individual cDNA molecules so that TCRs could be counted quantitatively and reproducibly. The paper's data handling went like this. A median of roughly 100,000 TCRs per sample was observed, with a range of about 23,224 to 750,000. V, J and CDR3 annotation of the TCR reads was carried out using the Decombinator software suite. For PS versus PT1 abundance plots, all samples were subsampled to the same number of TCRs (28,000). Expanded TCRs were defined as absent before sensitization and observed at least eight times at the 2-week time point. TCRdb reprocessing: public reads trimmed at Q25 with fastp, clones called with MiXCR, in-frame beta chains kept. Duplicate CDR3 protein sequences are folded into a single record with the most common DNA and genes. None of the V and J calls come from the authors' own analysis; TCRdb made them. A total of about 140,000 distinct CDR3 sequences appear in this sample, 3.5% to 5% of them only once. The top ten hold over 1.1% of the sample.

From the cysteine through the phenylalanine, the CDR3 covers 15 amino acids. The entry retains the CDR3 DNA only, 45 bases that are in frame from base 1. The germline V gene gives CDR1 as LGHNA and CDR2 as YNFKEQ. Deletion took 1 base off V and 9 bases off J, with a span of 17 bases between the germline ends. This clonotype was seen many times. It lacks a known antigen. Base qualities are not at hand, and no much larger clone is one base apart. This clonotype was obtained from a female donor in good health. The rearranged chain carries TRBV4-2 and TRBJ2-3, with the D segment identity uncertain. The CDR3 corresponds to CASSQVAEVERTQYF. The DNA sequence is TGTGCCAGCAGCCAAGTGGCTGAAGTCGAAAGAACGCAGTATTTT.